The 2 T cell receptor beta chains given below trace back to one sample, sequenced in a study of cytomegalovirus exposure and HLA in healthy donors. Use of 60 Vbeta and 13 Jbeta primers characterized the PCR. TCRdb's copy holds only in-frame clones and misses some; the assay was immunoSEQ multiplex PCR. Altogether roughly 100,000 clones are present, roughly 80% being singletons, with the ten largest covering 6.9%. The sequencing input was PBMCs. These receptors originate from a man aged 25 to 45 in good health and CMV-seropositive.

This clone was found a few times. The chain combines TRBV2 with TRBJ1-1; possibly TRBD1 for D (6 bases). The CDR3 is made up of 14 amino acids. Germline V gene lookup returns CDR1 SNHLY and CDR2 FYNNEI. Trimming stripped 4 bases from V and 4 bases from J, with 13 bases between. The CDR3 nucleotides are TGTGCCAGCAGTGGGGAGGGGGTGGCCACTGAAGCTTTCTTT. This translates into CASSGEGVATEAFF. The full variable domain, in which reference TRBV2 and TRBJ1-1 provide the parts outside the CDR3, is EPEVTQTPSHQVTQMGQEVILRCVPISNHLYFYWYRQILGQKVEFLVSFYNNEISEKSEIFDDQFSVERPDGSNFTLKIRSTKLEDSAMYFCASSGEGVATEAFFGQGTRLTVV.

This chain uses TRBV4-2 with TRBJ1-1; 9 positions agree with TRBD1. J lost 0 bases, V lost 2 bases, and 7 bases had no gene match. The CDR3 covers 17 residues. Germline values: CDR1 LGHNA, CDR2 YNFKEQ. CDR3 sequence reads: CASSQPTGGYMNTEAFF. In DNA, the CDR3 is TGTGCCAGCAGCCAACCGACAGGGGGTTATATGAACACTGAAGCTTTCTTT.